This T cell receptor (beta chain) was recorded in a study of shared clonotypes between healthy human individuals. Per sorted-subset replicate PCR, input was around 220 ng DNA, representing about 30,000 T cell genomes. Here immunoSEQ multiplex PCR was the method, and the copy in TCRdb shows in-frame clones only, minus some. The sample contains nearly 600,000 clones, about 95% of which appear only once. Study outcomes and limitations: Limitation of the genetic and exposure-history diversity represented came from the few donors.

Naive-designated CD8 cells lacked CD45RO, were positively enriched for CCR7, and omitted terminally differentiated effector memory CD45RA+ cells. Points on this clone: The target antigen is unknown.

The V and J ends lost 5 bases and 1 base respectively, with 8 bases between them. Germline V lookup: CDR1 MNHEY, CDR2 SVGAGI. There are 13 residues in the CDR3. The source material was naive CD8+ T cells sorted from blood. The clonotype comes from a woman aged 25-40 years in good health. The chain couples TRBV6-5 to TRBJ1-1, with D hard to call. The CDR3 here is CASSHTENTEAFF. CDR3 DNA: TGTGCCAGCAGTCATACAGAGAACACTGAAGCTTTCTTT.